These 4 T cell receptor beta chains were all obtained from the same sample, sequenced in a study of cytomegalovirus exposure and HLA in healthy donors. The PCR had 60 Vbeta and 13 Jbeta primers. Clones were sequenced by immunoSEQ multiplex PCR, and TCRdb holds only the in-frame ones, with some missing. The sample contains approximately 190,000 clones, roughly 83% of which appear only once. Sample: PBMCs. The receptors were gathered from a boy between 5 and 17 years old in good health and CMV-seronegative.

This clone was seen only a few times. The chain recombines TRBV27 with TRBJ2-1; a weak D match, TRBD2 (6 bases). Germline-derived CDR1 and CDR2 are MNHEY and SMNVEV (reference sequence). The CDR3 spans 15 residues. V shed 5 bases and J shed 7 bases, with 18 bases lying between them. The chain's CDR3 is CASSLVSGGWNEQFF. The CDR3 nucleotides are TGTGCCAGCAGTCTAGTATCCGGGGGTTGGAATGAGCAGTTCTTC.

V is TRBV30 and J is TRBJ2-7; 7 bases map to TRBD2. Trimming cost V 5 bases and J 6 bases; bases outside gene matches: 19. The CDR3 length is 16 residues. CDR1 is GTSNPN and CDR2 is SVGIG in the germline V gene (reference sequence). This CDR3 is CAWAPFWASGRGEQYF. DNA for the CDR3: TGTGCCTGGGCGCCATTTTGGGCTAGCGGTCGTGGCGAGCAGTACTTC. Together with reference TRBV30 and TRBJ2-7, the CDR3 gives the full variable domain: SQTIHQWPATLVQPVGSPLSLECTVEGTSNPNLYWYRQAAGRGLQLLFYSVGIGQISSEVPQNLSASRPQDRQFILSSKKLLLSDSGFYLCAWAPFWASGRGEQYFGPGTRLTVT.

The V gene is TRBV30, the J gene TRBJ2-5; TRBD2 aligns across 11 bases. Losses at the gene ends were 7 bases for V and 4 bases for J; bases not matched to a gene: 8. The CDR3 has 14 residues. The V gene's germline CDR1 is GTSNPN and CDR2 SVGIG (reference sequence). CDR3 residues: CAFTSGSRGETQYF. Written as DNA, the CDR3 is TGTGCCTTTACTAGCGGGAGTAGAGGAGAGACCCAGTACTTC.

The chain recombines TRBV5-4 with TRBJ2-7; D not resolved. From germline, CDR1 is SGHNT and CDR2 YYREEE (reference sequence). This CDR3 contains 15 residues. V was cut by 4 bases and J by 0 bases, with 14 bases left in between. The CDR3 loop reads CASSPSTELSYEQYF. In nucleotides, the CDR3 is TGTGCCAGCAGCCCTAGTACGGAACTCTCCTACGAGCAGTACTTC. The complete variable domain, with remaining parts taken from reference TRBV5-4 and TRBJ2-7, reads ETGVTQSPTHLIKTRGQQVTLRCSSQSGHNTVSWYQQALGQGPQFIFQYYREEENGRGNFPPRFSGLQFPNYSSELNVNALELDDSALYLCASSPSTELSYEQYFGPGTRLTVT.